This T cell receptor beta chain was sequenced during a study of T cell responses to AZD1222 COVID-19 vaccine. Findings of the study overall: Breadth and depth of Spike-specific TCRs rose after two AZD1222 doses. Just 5 to 7 AZD1222 recipients were seropositive at baseline. Regions 160-218 and 743-854 held dominance among vaccine-associated CD4 TCRs, which spanned spike. Clonal diversity was possibly underestimated, and white British individuals and females predominated among donors.

Generated by immunoSEQ multiplex PCR, the TCRdb table keeps only in-frame clones and is missing some. The data contain over 120,000 clones, 85% to 95% of them singletons. The V and J ends lost 4 bases and 0 bases respectively, with 22 bases between them. This CDR3 has 20 amino acids. Germline CDR1 and CDR2: MGHRA and YSYEKL. Of note for this clone: Its cognate antigen is unknown.

This receptor was taken from an adult in good health. This chain uses TRBV4-1 with TRBJ2-6; TRBD2 might be the D (7 bases). This material consisted of peripheral blood, taken on day 0 of AZD1222 vaccination. The CDR3 here is CASSPSVGAGEGSGANVLTF. The CDR3 DNA is TGCGCCAGCAGCCCAAGCGTGGGTGCAGGGGAGGGCTCTGGGGCCAACGTCCTGACTTTC.